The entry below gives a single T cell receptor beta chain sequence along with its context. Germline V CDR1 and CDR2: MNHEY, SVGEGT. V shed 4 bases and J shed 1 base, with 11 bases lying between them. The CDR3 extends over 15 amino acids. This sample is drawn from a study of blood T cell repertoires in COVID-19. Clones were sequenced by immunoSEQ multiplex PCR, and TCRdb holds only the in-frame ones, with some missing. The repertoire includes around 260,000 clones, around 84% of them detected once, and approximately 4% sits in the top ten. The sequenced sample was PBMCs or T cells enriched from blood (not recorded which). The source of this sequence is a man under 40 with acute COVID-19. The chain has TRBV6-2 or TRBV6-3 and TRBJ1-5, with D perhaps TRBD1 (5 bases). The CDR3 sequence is CASSSSGKSNQPQHF. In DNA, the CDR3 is TGTGCCAGCAGTTCATCAGGGAAAAGCAATCAGCCCCAGCATTTT.